The clone carrying this T cell receptor beta chain turned up a few times. The CDR3 is 13 residues long. V lost 8 bases and J 6 bases, leaving 17 bases between the germline ends. Germline lookup yields CDR1 WSHSY and CDR2 SAAADI. The data stem from a study of blood T cell repertoires in COVID-19. Study details: The cDNA or gDNA used as material had been derived from T cells, B-cell-depleted T cells, or PBMCs.

The table came from immunoSEQ multiplex PCR; TCRdb's copy has only in-frame clones and leaves some out. Of about 170,000 clones in the sample, 82% were seen once. This sequence was found in a woman of 80 years or more with acute or convalescent COVID-19. This sequence joins TRBV10-2 and TRBJ2-7; TRBD2 is a possible D gene (6 bases). Sequencing used peripheral blood. Here the CDR3 DNA reads TGCGCCAGCCCTGAGGAACTAGCAGTCGAGCAGTACTTC. It specifies CASPEELAVEQYF.